Below are 9 T cell receptor beta chains sequenced from a single sample in a study of blood T cell repertoires in COVID-19. Only in-frame clones appear in the TCRdb table, and some are missing; sequencing was by immunoSEQ multiplex PCR. Here the sample spans just over 300,000 clones, 80% to 90% being singletons. The sequencing sample was made of PBMCs or T cells enriched from blood (not recorded which). The receptors come from a man aged 30-40 years who had recovered from COVID-19.

The chain employs TRBV24-1 and TRBJ1-2; 10 bases line up with TRBD1. V lost 4 bases, J lost 7 bases, and 5 bases stayed unmatched. The germline V gene encodes CDR1 KGHDR and CDR2 SFDVKD. There are 14 residues in the CDR3. DNA of the CDR3: TGTGCCACCAGTGAGACAGGGGGCTCTCGTGGCTACACCTTC. It specifies CATSETGGSRGYTF.

This sequence joins TRBV2 and TRBJ2-7; maybe TRBD1 (5 bases). The CDR3 sequence is 13 residues long. Germline assignment: CDR1 SNHLY and CDR2 FYNNEI. Trimming shortened V by 4 bases and J by 4 bases, and 11 bases separated the two germline ends. CDR3 coding DNA: TGTGCCAGCAGTGTGGCAGGGTCGTACGAGCAGTACTTC. The encoded protein is CASSVAGSYEQYF.

This clone was seen repeatedly, ten times or more. V is TRBV9 and J is TRBJ2-7, with 8 bases fitting TRBD1. This CDR3 has 15 amino acids. Germline V gene data show CDR1 as SGDLS and CDR2 as YYNGEE. V was clipped by 3 bases and J by 2 bases; unmatched bases: 7. As DNA, the CDR3 is TGTGCCAGCAGCGCTACAGGGGGGCCACCCTACGAGCAGTACTTC. Translation: CASSATGGPPYEQYF. The full variable domain, completed using reference TRBV9 and TRBJ2-7, is DSGVTQTPKHLITATGQRVTLRCSPRSGDLSVYWYQQSLDQGLQFLIQYYNGEERAKGNILERFSAQQFPDLHSELNLSSLELGDSALYFCASSATGGPPYEQYFGPGTRLTVT.

This chain joins TRBV19 and TRBJ1-6, with D possibly matching TRBD1 (6 bases). The V end was cut by 10 bases, the J end by 6 bases, with 13 bases between. The germline CDR1 and CDR2 sequences are LNHDA and SQIVND (reference sequence). The CDR3 sequence is 13 residues long. The CDR3 region is CATAGAVNSPLHF. CDR3 DNA: TGTGCCACGGCAGGGGCCGTTAATTCACCCCTCCACTTT.

The chain carries TRBV19 and TRBJ1-2; no definite D call. Trimming stripped 6 bases from V and 6 bases from J, with 17 bases between. The V gene's germline CDR1 is LNHDA and CDR2 SQIVND (reference sequence). CDR3 length: 14 amino acids. The CDR3 protein is CASRSFGLWNGYTF. CDR3 coding DNA: TGTGCCAGTAGATCTTTCGGGTTGTGGAATGGCTACACCTTC.

V usage is TRBV6-6 and J usage is TRBJ2-1, with D maybe TRBD2 (6 bases). The germline gives CDR1 MNHNY, CDR2 SVGAGI (reference sequence). This CDR3 has 13 amino acids. V shed 5 bases and J shed 12 bases, with 17 bases lying between them. The CDR3 protein is CASSRSGGDWQFF. The CDR3 nucleotides read TGTGCCAGCAGTCGATCCGGAGGGGACTGGCAGTTCTTC.

This rearrangement joins TRBV19 to TRBJ2-2; no clear D. With 2 bases removed from V and 5 bases from J, the gap between germline ends came to 12 bases. From germline, CDR1 is LNHDA and CDR2 SQIVND (reference sequence). The CDR3 has 15 residues. The CDR3 loop reads CASSIKPSGTGELFF. As DNA, the CDR3 is TGTGCCAGTAGTATAAAGCCGTCAGGAACCGGGGAGCTGTTTTTT.

This clone was observed once. The V gene is TRBV6-5, the J gene TRBJ1-6; TRBD1 matches at 8 bases. The CDR3 length is 14 residues. J lost 7 bases, V lost 5 bases, and 4 bases had no gene match. Germline V CDR1 and CDR2: MNHEY, SVGAGI. CDR3 sequence: CASSRTGQNSPLHF. The CDR3, as DNA: TGTGCCAGCAGTCGGACAGGGCAGAATTCACCCCTCCACTTT.

The chain employs TRBV7-8 and TRBJ1-6, with TRBD1 matching 11 bases. The V gene end was trimmed by 2 bases and the J gene end by 9 bases; junction bases not matched to a gene: 6. Germline V gene lookup returns CDR1 SGHVS and CDR2 FQNEAQ. The CDR3 sequence is 16 residues long. The CDR3 sequence is CASSLSVGQGGSPLHF. Here the CDR3 DNA reads TGTGCCAGCAGCTTATCCGTGGGACAGGGGGGTTCACCCCTCCACTTT. The whole variable domain, filled in from reference TRBV7-8 and TRBJ1-6, reads GAGVSQSPRYKVAKRGQDVALRCDPISGHVSLFWYQQALGQGPEFLTYFQNEAQLDKSGLPSDRFFAERPEGSVSTLKIQRTQQEDSAVYLCASSLSVGQGGSPLHFGNGTRLTVT.